The T cell receptor beta chain under discussion was sequenced for a study of cytomegalovirus exposure and HLA in healthy donors. Concerning this clone: Antigen: not known.

The primer mix had 60 Vbeta and 13 Jbeta primers. The method was immunoSEQ multiplex PCR; TCRdb's version includes in-frame clones alone and lacks a portion of them. The sample includes about 130,000 clones, 70% to 80% seen only once; the top ten take about 3.4%. Germline CDR1 SGHNT, CDR2 YENEEA. V shed 7 bases and J shed 5 bases, with 12 bases lying between them. There are 12 residues in the CDR3. Study conclusions and caveats: Trimming of TCR beta V- and J-genes showed a link, identified in a later analysis, to a missense DCLRE1C variant.

Sequences were obtained from PBMCs. This sequence joins TRBV11-3 and TRBJ2-7, with a tentative D call TRBD1 (6 bases). The sequence was obtained from a man aged 30 to 45 in good health and CMV-seronegative. The CDR3 coding sequence is TGTGCCAGCAAAGGCAGGGGCAACGAGCAGTACTTC. Amino acids: CASKGRGNEQYF. The full variable domain, in which reference TRBV11-3 and TRBJ2-7 provide the parts outside the CDR3, is EAGVVQSPRYKIIEKKQPVAFWCNPISGHNTLYWYLQNLGQGPELLIRYENEEAVDDSQLPKDRFSAERLKGVDSTLKIQPAELGDSAVYLCASKGRGNEQYFGPGTRLTVT.